This T cell receptor (beta chain) is drawn from a study of blood T cells in healthy people across ages. Notes on the study in general: Across the age range, TCR beta diversity per million T cells fell in a roughly linear way.

A sample-barcoded 5' primer and a J-beta primer mix were used in a second PCR of about 7 to 12 cycles. Each cDNA molecule was tagged by a template-switch adaptor that had 12 random nucleotides. TCRdb itself ran the 5' RACE reads through MiXCR, one entry per CDR3 protein. The sample shows hundreds of thousands of distinct CDR3 sequences, 40% to 50% of them seen only once. This clonotype was seen a few times. What it recognizes is unknown. Deletions cut 5 bases from V and 1 base from J, with 15 bases between. This CDR3 is 15 amino acids long. CDR1 and CDR2 from the germline V gene are SNHLY and FYNNEI. The gene calls are TRBV2 and TRBJ2-7, with D unresolved. The TCR comes from a man in his sixties in good health. Input material: blood. The CDR3, as DNA: TGTGCCAGCAGTAATAGGCCGAGCCCTTCCTACGAGCAGTACTTC. Translating gives CASSNRPSPSYEQYF.